The rows below give T cell receptor beta chains drawn from one sample of a study of blood T cell repertoires in COVID-19. Sequencing used immunoSEQ multiplex PCR; TCRdb keeps in-frame clones, though not all of them. The top ten clones hold 11% of a sample with about 70,000 clones, 80% to 90% of them seen once. Sequencing was performed on peripheral blood. The origin of the receptors is a woman between 18 and 29 years old with acute or convalescent COVID-19. Both conserved end residues are part of each CDR3. A D gene is named only where the DNA matches it firmly. Size is stated for part of the rows, as once, few or many counts, or as a class when the clone is expanded.

>TRBJ2-3|-|-|TRBV6-1|14
TGTGCCAGCAGTGATCTACCTAACACAGATACGCAGTATTTT
CASSDLPNTDTQYF
>TRBJ1-1|TRBD1|-|TRBV30|14
TGTGCCTGGAGGGGGACAGGGCGTGGCACTGAAGCTTTCTTT
CAWRGTGRGTEAFF
>TRBJ1-2|TRBD1|-|TRBV19|14
TGTGCCAGTAGTATCCTGGCAGGGGGGTATGGCTACACCTTC
CASSILAGGYGYTF
>TRBJ1-6|-|-|TRBV11-2|15
TGTGCCAGCAGCTTTGCGGGGGGTGCTAATTCACCCCTCCACTTT
CASSFAGGANSPLHF
>TRBJ2-5|TRBD1|-|TRBV5-1|16
TGCGCCAGCAGCCGCCGGGACAGGGGGCTCCAAGAGACCCAGTACTTC
CASSRRDRGLQETQYF
>TRBJ2-3|TRBD2|-|TRBV4-1|17
TGCGCCAGCAGCCAAGAGCTAGCGGGGATTAGCACAGATACGCAGTATTTT
CASSQELAGISTDTQYF
>TRBJ1-2|-|few|TRBV6-6|16
TGTGCCAGCAGTCGAAGTCGAGGTCAGAGTGGGTATGGCTACACCTTC
CASSRSRGQSGYGYTF
>TRBJ1-1|TRBD1|-|TRBV5-6|14
TGTGCCAGCAGCTCGGACAGGATCGTCACTGAAGCTTTCTTT
CASSSDRIVTEAFF
>TRBJ1-2|-|once|TRBV27|15
TGTGCCAGCAGTTTCTATCCGGGACAATCGGTCGGCTACACCTTC
CASSFYPGQSVGYTF
>TRBJ1-5|-|-|TRBV2|11
TGTGCCAGCAGCCTGTCTGAGCCCCAGCATTTT
CASSLSEPQHF
>TRBJ1-1|-|-|TRBV12-5|15
TGTGCTAGTGGTTTGGACAGGGCCGTGAACACTGAAGCTTTCTTT
CASGLDRAVNTEAFF
>TRBJ2-3|-|-|TRBV5-1|14
TGCGCCAGCAAGTGGACAGCTAGCACAGATACGCAGTATTTT
CASKWTASTDTQYF
>TRBJ2-2|-|-|TRBV6-5|15
TGTGCCAGCAGTTACGAACAGGGTAATACCGGGGAGCTGTTTTTT
CASSYEQGNTGELFF